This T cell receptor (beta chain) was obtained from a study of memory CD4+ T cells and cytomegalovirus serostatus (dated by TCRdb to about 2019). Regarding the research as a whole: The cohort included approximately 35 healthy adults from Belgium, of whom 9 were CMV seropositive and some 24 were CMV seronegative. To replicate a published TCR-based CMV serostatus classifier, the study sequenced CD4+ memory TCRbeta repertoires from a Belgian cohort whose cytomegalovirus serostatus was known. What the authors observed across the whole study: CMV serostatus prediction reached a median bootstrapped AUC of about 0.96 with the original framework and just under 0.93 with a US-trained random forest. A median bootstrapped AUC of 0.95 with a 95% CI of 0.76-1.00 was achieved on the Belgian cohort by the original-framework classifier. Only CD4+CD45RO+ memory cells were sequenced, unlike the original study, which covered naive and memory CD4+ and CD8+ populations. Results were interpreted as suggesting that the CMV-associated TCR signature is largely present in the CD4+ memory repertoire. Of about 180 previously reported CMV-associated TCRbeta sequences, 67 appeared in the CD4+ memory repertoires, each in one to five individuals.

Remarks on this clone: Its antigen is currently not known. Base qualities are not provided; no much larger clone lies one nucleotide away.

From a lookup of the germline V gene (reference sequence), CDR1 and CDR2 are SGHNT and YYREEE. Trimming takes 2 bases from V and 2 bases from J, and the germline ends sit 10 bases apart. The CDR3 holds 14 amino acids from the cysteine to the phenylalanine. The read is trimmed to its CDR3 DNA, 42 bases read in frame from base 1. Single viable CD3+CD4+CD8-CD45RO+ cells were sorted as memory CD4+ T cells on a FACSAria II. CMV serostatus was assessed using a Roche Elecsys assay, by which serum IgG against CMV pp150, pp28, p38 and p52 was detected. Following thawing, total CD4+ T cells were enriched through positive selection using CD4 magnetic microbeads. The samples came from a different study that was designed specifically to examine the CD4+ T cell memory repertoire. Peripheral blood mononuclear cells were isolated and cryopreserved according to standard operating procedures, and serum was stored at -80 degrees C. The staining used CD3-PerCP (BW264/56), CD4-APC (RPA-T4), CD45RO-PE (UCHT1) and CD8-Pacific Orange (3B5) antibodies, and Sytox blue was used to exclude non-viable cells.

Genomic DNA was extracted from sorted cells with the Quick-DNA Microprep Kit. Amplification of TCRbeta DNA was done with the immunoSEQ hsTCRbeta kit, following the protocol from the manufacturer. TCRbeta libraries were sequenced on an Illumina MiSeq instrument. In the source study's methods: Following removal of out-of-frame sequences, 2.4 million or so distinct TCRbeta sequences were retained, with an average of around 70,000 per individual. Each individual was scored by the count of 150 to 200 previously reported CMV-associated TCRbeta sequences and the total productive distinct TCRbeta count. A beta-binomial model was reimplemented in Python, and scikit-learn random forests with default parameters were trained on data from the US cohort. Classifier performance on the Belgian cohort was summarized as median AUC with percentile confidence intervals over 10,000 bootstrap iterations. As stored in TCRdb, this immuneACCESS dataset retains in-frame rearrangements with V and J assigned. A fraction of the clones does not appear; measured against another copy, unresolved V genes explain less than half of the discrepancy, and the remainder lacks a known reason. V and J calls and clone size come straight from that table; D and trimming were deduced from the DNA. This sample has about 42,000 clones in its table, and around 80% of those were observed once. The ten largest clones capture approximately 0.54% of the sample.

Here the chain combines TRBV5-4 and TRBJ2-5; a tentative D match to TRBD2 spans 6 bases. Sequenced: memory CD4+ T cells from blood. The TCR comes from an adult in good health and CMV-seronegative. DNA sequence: TGTGCCAGCAGCTTCAGGGCGGGACAAGAGACCCAGTACTTC. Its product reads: CASSFRAGQETQYF.